The clone carrying this TCR beta chain was recorded many times. The CDR3 spans 16 residues. The ends were cut back, 1 base at V and 0 bases at J, with 11 bases in the middle. CDR1 SGHTA and CDR2 FQGNSA come from the germline V gene. TCRdb independently ran MiXCR on the reads; one entry per CDR3 protein. The profile shows around 270,000 distinct CDR3 sequences, 9.1% of them singletons. The record originates from a study of T cell repertoires in cytomegalovirus infection. The sequence derives from a human donor in good health (CMV status not recorded). Some clones in this sample may be carry-over from other donors' samples. The chain employs TRBV7-2 and TRBJ2-3; a possible D gene is TRBD1 (6 bases). Source material: PBMCs. This chain's CDR3 is CASSLVWGLSTDTQYF. The DNA for the CDR3 is TGTGCCAGCAGCTTAGTATGGGGGCTAAGCACAGATACGCAGTATTTT.